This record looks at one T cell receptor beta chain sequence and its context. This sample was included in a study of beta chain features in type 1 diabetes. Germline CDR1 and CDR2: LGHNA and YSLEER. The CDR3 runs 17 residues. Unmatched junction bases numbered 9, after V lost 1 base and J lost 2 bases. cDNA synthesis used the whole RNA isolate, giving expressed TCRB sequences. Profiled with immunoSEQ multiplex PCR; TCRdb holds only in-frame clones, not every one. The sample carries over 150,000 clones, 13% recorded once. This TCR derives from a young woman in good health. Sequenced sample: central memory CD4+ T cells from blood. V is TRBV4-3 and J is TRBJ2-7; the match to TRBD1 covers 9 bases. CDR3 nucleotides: TGCGCCAGCAGCCAAGTTCCCCCGGGACAGGGCACCTACGAGCAGTACTTC. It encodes CASSQVPPGQGTYEQYF.